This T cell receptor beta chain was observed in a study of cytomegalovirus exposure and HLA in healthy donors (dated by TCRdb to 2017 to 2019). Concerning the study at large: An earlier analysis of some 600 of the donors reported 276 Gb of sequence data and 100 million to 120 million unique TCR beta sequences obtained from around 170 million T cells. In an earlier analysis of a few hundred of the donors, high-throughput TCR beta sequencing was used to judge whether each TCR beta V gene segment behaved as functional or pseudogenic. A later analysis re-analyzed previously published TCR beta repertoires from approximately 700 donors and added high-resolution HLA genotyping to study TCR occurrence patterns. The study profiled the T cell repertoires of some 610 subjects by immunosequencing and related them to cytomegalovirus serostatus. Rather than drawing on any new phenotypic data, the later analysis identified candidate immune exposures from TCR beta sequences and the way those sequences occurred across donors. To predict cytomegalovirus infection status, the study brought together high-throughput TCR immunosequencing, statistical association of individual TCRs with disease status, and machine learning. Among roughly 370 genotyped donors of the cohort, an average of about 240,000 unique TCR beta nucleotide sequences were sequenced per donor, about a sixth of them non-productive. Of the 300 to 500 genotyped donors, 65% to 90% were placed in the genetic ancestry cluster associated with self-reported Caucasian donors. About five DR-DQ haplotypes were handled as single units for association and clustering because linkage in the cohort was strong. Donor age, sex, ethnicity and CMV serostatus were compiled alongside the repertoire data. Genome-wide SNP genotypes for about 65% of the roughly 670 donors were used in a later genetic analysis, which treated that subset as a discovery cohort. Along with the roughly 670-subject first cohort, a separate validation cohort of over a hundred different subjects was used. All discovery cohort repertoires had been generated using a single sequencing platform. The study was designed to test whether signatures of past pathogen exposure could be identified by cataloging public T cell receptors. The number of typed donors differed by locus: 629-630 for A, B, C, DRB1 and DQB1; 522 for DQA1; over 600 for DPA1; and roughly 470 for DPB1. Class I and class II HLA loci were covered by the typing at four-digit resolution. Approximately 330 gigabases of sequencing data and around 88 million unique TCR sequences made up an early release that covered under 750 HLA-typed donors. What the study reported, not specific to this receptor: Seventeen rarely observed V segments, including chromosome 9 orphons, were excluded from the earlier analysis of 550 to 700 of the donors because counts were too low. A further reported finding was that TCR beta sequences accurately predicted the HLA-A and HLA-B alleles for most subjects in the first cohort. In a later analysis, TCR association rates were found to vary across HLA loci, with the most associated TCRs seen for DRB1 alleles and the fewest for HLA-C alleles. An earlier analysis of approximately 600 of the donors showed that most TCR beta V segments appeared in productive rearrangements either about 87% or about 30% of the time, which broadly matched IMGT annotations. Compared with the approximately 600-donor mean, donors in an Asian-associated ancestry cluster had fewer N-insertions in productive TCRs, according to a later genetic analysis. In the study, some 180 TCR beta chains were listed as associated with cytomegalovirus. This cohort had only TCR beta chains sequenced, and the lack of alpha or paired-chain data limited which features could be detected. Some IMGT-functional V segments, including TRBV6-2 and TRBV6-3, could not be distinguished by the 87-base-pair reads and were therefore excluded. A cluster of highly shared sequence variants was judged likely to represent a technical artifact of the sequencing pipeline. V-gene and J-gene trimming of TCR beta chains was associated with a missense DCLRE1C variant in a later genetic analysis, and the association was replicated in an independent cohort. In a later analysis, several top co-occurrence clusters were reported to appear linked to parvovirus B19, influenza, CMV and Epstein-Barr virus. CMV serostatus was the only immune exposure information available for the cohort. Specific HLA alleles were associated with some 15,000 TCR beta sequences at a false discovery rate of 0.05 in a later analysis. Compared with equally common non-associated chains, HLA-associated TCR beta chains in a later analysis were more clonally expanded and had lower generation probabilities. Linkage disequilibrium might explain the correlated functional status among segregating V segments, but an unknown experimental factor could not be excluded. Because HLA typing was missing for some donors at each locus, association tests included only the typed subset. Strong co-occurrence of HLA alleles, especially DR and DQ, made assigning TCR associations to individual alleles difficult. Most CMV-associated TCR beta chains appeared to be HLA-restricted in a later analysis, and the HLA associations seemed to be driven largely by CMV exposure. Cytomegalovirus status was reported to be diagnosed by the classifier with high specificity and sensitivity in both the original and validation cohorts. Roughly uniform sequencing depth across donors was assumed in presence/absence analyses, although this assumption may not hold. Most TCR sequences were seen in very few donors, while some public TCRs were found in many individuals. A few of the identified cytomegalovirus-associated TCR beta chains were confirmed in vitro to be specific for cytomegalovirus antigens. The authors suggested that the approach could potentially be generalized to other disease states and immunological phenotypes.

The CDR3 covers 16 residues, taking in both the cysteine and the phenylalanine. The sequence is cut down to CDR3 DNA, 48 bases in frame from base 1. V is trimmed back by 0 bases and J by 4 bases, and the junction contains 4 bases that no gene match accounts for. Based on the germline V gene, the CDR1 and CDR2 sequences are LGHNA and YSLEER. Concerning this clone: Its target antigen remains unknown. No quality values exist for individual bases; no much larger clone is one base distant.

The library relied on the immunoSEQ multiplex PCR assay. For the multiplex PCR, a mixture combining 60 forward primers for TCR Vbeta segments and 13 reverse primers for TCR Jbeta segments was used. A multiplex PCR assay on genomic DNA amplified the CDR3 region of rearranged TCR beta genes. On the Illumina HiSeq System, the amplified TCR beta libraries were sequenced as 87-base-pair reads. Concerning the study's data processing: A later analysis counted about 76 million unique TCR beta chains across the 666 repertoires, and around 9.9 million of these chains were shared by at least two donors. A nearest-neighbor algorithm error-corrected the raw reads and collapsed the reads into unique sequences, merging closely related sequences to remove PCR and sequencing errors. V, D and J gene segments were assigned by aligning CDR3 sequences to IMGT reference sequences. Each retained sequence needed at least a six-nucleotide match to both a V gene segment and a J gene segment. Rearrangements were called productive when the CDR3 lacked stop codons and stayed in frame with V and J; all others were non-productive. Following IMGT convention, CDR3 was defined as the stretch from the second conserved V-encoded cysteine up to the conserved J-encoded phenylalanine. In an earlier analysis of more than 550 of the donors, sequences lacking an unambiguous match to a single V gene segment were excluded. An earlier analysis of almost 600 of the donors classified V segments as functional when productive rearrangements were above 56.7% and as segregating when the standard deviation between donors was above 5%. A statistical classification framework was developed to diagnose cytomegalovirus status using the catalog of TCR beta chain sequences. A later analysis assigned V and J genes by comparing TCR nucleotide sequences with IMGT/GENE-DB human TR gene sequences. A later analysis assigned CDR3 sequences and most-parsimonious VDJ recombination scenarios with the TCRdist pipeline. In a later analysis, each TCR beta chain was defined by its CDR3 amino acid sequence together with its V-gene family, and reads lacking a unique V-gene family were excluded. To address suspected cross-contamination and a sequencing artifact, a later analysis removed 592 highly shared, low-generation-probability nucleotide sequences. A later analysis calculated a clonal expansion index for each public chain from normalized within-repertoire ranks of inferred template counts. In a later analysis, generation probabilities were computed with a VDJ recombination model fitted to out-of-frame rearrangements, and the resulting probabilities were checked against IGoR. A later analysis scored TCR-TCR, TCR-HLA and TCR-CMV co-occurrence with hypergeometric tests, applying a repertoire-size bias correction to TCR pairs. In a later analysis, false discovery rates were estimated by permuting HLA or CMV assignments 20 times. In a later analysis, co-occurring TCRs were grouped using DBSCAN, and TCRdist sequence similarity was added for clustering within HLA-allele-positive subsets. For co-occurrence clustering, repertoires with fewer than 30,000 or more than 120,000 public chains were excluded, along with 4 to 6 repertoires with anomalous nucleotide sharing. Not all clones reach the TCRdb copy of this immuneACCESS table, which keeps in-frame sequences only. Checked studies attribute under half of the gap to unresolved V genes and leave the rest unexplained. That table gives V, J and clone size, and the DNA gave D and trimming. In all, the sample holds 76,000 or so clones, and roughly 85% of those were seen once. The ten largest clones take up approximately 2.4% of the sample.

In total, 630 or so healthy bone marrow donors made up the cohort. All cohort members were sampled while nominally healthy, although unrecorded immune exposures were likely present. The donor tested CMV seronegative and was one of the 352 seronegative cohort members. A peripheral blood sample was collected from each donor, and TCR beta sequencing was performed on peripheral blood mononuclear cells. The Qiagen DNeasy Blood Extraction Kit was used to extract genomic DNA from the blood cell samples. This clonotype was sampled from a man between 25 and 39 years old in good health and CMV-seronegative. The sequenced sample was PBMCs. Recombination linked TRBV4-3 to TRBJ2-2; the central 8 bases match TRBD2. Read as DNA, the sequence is TGCGCCAGCAGCCAAGACGGGAGGGTGGTCACCGGGGAGCTGTTTTTT. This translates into CASSQDGRVVTGELFF.